This TCR beta chain was captured by sequencing in a study of human T cells and chemical hapten exposure. Unique molecular identifiers were attached to individual cDNA molecules during library preparation. TCRdb reanalysed the RACE reads using MiXCR and keeps one entry per CDR3 protein. Altogether 330,000 or so distinct CDR3 sequences are present, more than 5% being singletons, with the ten largest covering approximately 5.4%. V was clipped by 3 bases and J by 2 bases, with 10 bases between them. There are 14 residues in the CDR3. The germline V gene has CDR1 LGHNA and CDR2 YNFKEQ. This clonotype was found a few times. No antigen is known for it. Notes on the study in general: Expanded TCRs made up significantly more big CDR3 similarity clusters than controls did.

Time point described: patch test 2, 6 weeks after DPC sensitization. Noted treatment: therapeutic diphenylcyclopropenone sensitization with weekly scalp DPC. The TCR originated in a woman under 30 with alopecia areata. Some clones in this sample may be carry-over from other donors' samples. The gene calls are TRBV4-2 and TRBJ1-2; D perhaps matches TRBD1 (6 bases). This material consisted of whole blood, taken in connection with sensitization to the hapten diphenylcyclopropenone (DPC). CDR3 DNA: TGTGCCAGCAGCCATGACGGACAGAACTATGGCTACACCTTC. Amino acid sequence: CASSHDGQNYGYTF.